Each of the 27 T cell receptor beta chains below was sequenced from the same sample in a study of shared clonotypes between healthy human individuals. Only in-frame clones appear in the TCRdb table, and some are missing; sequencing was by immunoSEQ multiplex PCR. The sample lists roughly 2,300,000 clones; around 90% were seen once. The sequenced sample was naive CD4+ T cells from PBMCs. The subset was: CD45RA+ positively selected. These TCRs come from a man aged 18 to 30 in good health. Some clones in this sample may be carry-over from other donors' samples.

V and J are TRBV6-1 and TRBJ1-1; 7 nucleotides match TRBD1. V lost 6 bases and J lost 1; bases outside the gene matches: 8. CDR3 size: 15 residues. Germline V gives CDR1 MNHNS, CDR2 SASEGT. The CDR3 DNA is TGTGCCAGCAGCATCCGACAGGGAGCGAACACTGAAGCTTTCTTT. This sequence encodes CASSIRQGANTEAFF.

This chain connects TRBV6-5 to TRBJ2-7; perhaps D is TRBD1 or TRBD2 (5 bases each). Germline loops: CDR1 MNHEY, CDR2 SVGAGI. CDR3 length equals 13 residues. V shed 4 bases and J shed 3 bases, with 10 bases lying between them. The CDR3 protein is CASSWGPFYEQYF. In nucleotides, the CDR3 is TGTGCCAGCAGTTGGGGACCATTCTACGAGCAGTACTTC.

DNA of the CDR3: TGTGCCAGCAGTCTGACAGGGGGCGGCTATCAGCCCCAGCATTTT. Its translation is CASSLTGGGYQPQHF. The chain combines TRBV6-6 with TRBJ1-5; 10 nucleotides match TRBD1. The J segment lost 5 bases and the V segment lost 5 bases, leaving 6 bases of the junction unmatched. Germline lookup yields CDR1 MNHNY and CDR2 SVGAGI (reference sequence). The CDR3 loop spans 15 amino acids.

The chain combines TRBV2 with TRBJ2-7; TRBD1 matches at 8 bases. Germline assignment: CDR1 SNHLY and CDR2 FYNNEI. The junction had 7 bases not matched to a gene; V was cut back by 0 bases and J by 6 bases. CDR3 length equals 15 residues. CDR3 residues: CASSEAGQGAGEQYF. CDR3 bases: TGTGCCAGCAGTGAAGCGGGGCAGGGGGCAGGCGAGCAGTACTTC.

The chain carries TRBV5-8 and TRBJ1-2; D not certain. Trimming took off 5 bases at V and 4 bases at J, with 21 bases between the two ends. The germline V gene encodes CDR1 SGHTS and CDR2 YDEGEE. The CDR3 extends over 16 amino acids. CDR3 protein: CASSTRSGNAFYGYTF. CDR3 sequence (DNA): TGTGCCAGCAGTACGCGGTCTGGCAATGCTTTCTATGGCTACACCTTC.

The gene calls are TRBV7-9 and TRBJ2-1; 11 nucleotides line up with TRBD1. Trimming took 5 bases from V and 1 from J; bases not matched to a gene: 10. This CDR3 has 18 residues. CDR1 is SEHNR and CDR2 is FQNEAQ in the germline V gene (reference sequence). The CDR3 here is CASSLDRGLWSSYNEQFF. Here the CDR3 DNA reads TGTGCCAGCAGCCTGGACAGGGGGCTGTGGAGTTCCTACAATGAGCAGTTCTTC. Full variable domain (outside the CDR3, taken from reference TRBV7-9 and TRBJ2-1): DTGVSQNPRHKITKRGQNVTFRCDPISEHNRLYWYRQTLGQGPEFLTYFQNEAQLEKSRLLSDRFSAERPKGSFSTLEIQRTEQGDSAMYLCASSLDRGLWSSYNEQFFGPGTRLTVL.

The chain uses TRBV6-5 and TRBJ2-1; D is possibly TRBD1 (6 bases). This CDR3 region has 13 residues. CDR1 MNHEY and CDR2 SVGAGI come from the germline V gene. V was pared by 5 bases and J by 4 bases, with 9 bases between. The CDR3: CASSGQFYNEQFF. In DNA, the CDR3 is TGTGCCAGCAGTGGACAGTTTTACAATGAGCAGTTCTTC.

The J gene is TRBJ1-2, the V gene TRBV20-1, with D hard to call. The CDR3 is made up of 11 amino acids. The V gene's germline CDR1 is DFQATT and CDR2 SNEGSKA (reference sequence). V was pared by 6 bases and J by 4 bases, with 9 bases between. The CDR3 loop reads CSAQVSYGYTF. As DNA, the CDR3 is TGCAGTGCCCAGGTTAGCTATGGCTACACCTTC.

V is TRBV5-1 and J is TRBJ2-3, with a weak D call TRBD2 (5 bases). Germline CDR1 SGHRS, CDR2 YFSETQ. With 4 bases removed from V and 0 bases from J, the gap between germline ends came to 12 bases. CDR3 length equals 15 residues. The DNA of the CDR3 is TGCGCCAGCAGCCTGCAGAGGGCGAGCACAGATACGCAGTATTTT. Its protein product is CASSLQRASTDTQYF.

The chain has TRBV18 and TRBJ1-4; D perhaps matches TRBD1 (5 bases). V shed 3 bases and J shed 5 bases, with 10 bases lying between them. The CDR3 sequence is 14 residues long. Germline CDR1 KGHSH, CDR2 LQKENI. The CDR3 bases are TGTGCCAGCTCACCCAGCCGGGGGAATGAAAAACTGTTTTTT. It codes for CASSPSRGNEKLFF.

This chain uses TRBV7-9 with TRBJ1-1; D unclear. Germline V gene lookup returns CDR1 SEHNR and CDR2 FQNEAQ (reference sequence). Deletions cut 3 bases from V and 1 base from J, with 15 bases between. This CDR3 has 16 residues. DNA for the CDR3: TGTGCCAGCAGCTTGAGAAGTCCCCGGCAGAACACTGAAGCTTTCTTT. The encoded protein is CASSLRSPRQNTEAFF.

This CDR3 reads CASSKYLLFGTELDSSYEQYF. The CDR3 region has the DNA TGTGCCAGCAGCAAGTACCTATTGTTTGGGACGGAACTTGACAGCTCCTACGAGCAGTACTTC. This rearrangement joins TRBV27 to TRBJ2-7, with D perhaps assigned TRBD1 or TRBD2 (5 bases each). The CDR3 spans 21 residues. V was clipped by 6 bases and J by 0 bases, with 33 bases between them. The V gene's germline CDR1 is MNHEY and CDR2 SMNVEV (reference sequence).

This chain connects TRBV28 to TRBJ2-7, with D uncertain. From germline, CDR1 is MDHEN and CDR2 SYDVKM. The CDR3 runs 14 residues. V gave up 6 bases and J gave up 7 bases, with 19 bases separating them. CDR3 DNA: TGTGCCAGCAGCAAAAGACGAGCAGGTTGGGAGCAGTACTTC. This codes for CASSKRRAGWEQYF.

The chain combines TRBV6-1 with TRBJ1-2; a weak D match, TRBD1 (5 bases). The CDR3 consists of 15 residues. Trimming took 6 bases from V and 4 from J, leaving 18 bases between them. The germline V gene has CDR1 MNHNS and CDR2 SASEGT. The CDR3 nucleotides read TGTGCCAGCAGGGCAGGGACGGGACTAGGCTATGGCTACACCTTC. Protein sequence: CASRAGTGLGYGYTF.

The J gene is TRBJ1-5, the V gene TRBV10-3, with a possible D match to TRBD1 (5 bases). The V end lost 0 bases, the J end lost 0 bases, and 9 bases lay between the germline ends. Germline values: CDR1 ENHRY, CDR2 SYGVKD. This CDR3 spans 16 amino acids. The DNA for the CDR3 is TGTGCCATCAGTGAGTCGCCAGGGTATAGCAATCAGCCCCAGCATTTT. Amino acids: CAISESPGYSNQPQHF.

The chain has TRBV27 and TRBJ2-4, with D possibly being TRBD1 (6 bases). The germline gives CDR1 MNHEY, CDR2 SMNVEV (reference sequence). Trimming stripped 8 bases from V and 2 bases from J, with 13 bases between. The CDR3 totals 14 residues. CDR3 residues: CASAYRVSKNIQYF. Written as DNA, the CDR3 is TGTGCCAGCGCCTACAGGGTTTCCAAAAACATTCAGTACTTC.

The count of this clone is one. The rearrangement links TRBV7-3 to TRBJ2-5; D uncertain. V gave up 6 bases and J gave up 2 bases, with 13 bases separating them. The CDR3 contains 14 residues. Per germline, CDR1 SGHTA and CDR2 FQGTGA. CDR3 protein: CASRPSGGQETQYF. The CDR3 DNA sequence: TGTGCCAGCAGGCCGTCGGGTGGTCAAGAGACCCAGTACTTC.

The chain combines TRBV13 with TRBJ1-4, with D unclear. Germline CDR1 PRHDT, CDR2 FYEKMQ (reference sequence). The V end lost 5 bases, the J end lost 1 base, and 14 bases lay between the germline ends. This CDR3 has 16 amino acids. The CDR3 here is CASSGRAGLTNEKLFF. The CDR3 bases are TGTGCCAGCAGCGGAAGGGCCGGACTAACTAATGAAAAACTGTTTTTT.

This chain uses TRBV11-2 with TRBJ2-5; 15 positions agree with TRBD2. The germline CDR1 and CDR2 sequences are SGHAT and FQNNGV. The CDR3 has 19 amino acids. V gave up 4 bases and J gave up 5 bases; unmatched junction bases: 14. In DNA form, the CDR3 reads TGTGCCAGCAGCTCCTTCCCGGGACTAGCGGGAGGTCCCTCGGAGACCCAGTACTTC. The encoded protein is CASSSFPGLAGGPSETQYF.

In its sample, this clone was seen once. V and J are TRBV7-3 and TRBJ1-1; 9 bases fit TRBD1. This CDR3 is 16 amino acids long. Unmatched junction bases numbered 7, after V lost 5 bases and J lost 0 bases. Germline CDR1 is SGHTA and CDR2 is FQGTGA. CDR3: CASSLQGARMNTEAFF. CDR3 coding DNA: TGTGCCAGCAGCCTACAGGGGGCCCGAATGAACACTGAAGCTTTCTTT.

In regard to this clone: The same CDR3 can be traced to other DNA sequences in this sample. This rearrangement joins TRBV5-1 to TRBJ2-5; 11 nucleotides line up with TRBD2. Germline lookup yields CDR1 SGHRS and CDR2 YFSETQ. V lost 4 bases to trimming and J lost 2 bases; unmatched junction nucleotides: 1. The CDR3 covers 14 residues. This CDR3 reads CASSRTSGQETQYF. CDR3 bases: TGCGCCAGCAGCCGGACTAGCGGGCAAGAGACCCAGTACTTC.

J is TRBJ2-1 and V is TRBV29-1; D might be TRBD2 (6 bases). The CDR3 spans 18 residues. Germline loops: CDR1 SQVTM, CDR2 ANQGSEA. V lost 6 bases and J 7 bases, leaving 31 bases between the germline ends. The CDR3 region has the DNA TGCAGCGTGGGGCGGCGTGTCCCATCAGCGGGTTTAAGGAATGAGCAGTTCTTC. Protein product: CSVGRRVPSAGLRNEQFF.

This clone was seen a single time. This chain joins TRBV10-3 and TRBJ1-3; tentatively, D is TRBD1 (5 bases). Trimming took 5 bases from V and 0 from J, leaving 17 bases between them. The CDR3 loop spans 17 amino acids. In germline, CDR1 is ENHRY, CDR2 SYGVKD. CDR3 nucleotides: TGTGCCATCAGTCCCCCCCGACAGCTTACCTCTGGAAACACCATATATTTT. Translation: CAISPPRQLTSGNTIYF.

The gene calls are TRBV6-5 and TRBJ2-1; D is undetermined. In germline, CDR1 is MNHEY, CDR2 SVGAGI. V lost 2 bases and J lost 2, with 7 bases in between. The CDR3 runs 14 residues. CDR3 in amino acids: CASSYQSPYNEQFF. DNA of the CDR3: TGTGCCAGCAGTTACCAGTCCCCCTACAATGAGCAGTTCTTC.

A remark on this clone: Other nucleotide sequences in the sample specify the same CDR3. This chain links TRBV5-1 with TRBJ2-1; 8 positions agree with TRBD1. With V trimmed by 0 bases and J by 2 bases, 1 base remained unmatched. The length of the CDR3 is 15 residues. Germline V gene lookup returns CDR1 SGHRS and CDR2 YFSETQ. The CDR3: CASSLGQGTYNEQFF. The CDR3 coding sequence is TGCGCCAGCAGCTTGGGACAGGGGACCTACAATGAGCAGTTCTTC. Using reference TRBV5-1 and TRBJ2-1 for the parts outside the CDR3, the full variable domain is KAGVTQTPRYLIKTRGQQVTLSCSPISGHRSVSWYQQTPGQGLQFLFEYFSETQRNKGNFPGRFSGRQFSNSRSEMNVSTLELGDSALYLCASSLGQGTYNEQFFGPGTRLTVL.

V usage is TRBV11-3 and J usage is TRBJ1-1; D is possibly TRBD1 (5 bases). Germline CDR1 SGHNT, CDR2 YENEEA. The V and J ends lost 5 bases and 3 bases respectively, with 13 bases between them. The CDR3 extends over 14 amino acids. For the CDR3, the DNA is TGTGCCAGCAGCCCCCGGGGGACTTACACTGAAGCTTTCTTT. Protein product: CASSPRGTYTEAFF.

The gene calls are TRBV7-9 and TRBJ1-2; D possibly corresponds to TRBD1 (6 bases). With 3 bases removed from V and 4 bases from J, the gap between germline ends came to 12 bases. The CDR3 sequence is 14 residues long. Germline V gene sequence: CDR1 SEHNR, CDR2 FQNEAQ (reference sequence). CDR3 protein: CASSFTGAVYGYTF. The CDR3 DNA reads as TGTGCCAGCAGCTTTACGGGGGCTGTCTATGGCTACACCTTC.